A single sample gave rise to the 14 T cell receptor beta chains below, sequenced in a study of spatial heterogeneity in lung cancer. Each CDR3 protein gets one entry after TCRdb re-called the 5' RACE reads with MiXCR. The profile shows 20,000 to 25,000 distinct CDR3 sequences, around 4.6% of them singletons. Noted time point: sample taken at primary tumor resection. Sequencing was performed on whole RNA extracted from tumor and nontumor lung tissue, or from frozen PBMC, and the material was left unsorted. The sample was PBMCs, taken at surgery. These receptors were obtained from a male donor with early-stage non-small cell lung cancer.

Ten or more counts support this clonotype. The genes are TRBV7-9 and TRBJ2-3; D not resolved. The V and J ends lost 4 bases and 6 bases respectively, with 8 bases between them. The CDR3 length is 12 residues. Germline lookup yields CDR1 SEHNR and CDR2 FQNEAQ (reference sequence). The CDR3 loop is CASSSPGDTQYF. The DNA for the CDR3 is TGTGCCAGCAGCTCCCCCGGCGATACGCAGTATTTT.

The chain employs TRBV7-9 and TRBJ1-5, with 10 bases lining up with TRBD1. The CDR3 length is 16 residues. Germline trimming cut 3 bases from V and 5 bases from J; bases unmatched to any gene: 7. Germline CDR1 reads SEHNR; CDR2 reads FQNEAQ (reference sequence). DNA for the CDR3: TGTGCCAGCAGCTTGGGTGACAGGGGGCGCCATCAGCCCCAGCATTTT. Protein: CASSLGDRGRHQPQHF.

This clonotype was seen a few times. The chain links TRBV12-3 or TRBV12-4 to TRBJ1-4, with D maybe TRBD1 (5 bases). V shed 5 bases and J shed 5 bases, with 18 bases lying between them. The CDR3 covers 16 residues. The CDR3 bases are TGTGCCAGCAGTCGCAATATGGGACCCATGAATGAAAAACTGTTTTTT. Translating it yields CASSRNMGPMNEKLFF.

The sample holds a few counts of this clonotype. V and J are TRBV27 and TRBJ2-5, with D possibly TRBD1 on 6 matching bases. Germline CDR1 and CDR2: MNHEY and SMNVEV (reference sequence). V was trimmed by 5 bases and J by 5 bases, leaving 15 bases between them. CDR3 length equals 14 residues. The DNA of the CDR3 is TGTGCCAGCAGTGGAACAGGGCTGGGGGAGACCCAGTACTTC. This sequence encodes CASSGTGLGETQYF.

This clonotype was detected a few times. Sequence at one end of the junction differs from germline and may be a read error. The chain combines TRBV7-9 with TRBJ2-5; 9 bases align to TRBD2. Germline V lookup: CDR1 SEHNR, CDR2 FQNEAQ (reference sequence). This CDR3 is built from 17 residues. CDR3 nucleotides: TGTGCCAGCAGCCCCTCTCCTCTAGCGGGGCCCCAAAAGACCCAGTACTTC. Its translation is CASSPSPLAGPQKTQYF.

This clonotype appeared many times. The rearrangement joins TRBV20-1 to TRBJ2-7; the match to TRBD1 covers 9 bases. This CDR3 spans 15 amino acids. Unmatched junction bases numbered 13, after V lost 5 bases and J lost 5 bases. The germline CDR1 and CDR2 sequences are DFQATT and SNEGSKA (reference sequence). The CDR3 region is CSAFRGDRVRNEQYF. Here the CDR3 DNA reads TGCAGTGCTTTCAGGGGGGACAGGGTAAGGAACGAGCAGTACTTC.

This clonotype was detected ten times or more. V is TRBV19 and J is TRBJ2-1, with 8 bases matching TRBD2. The germline V gene has CDR1 LNHDA and CDR2 SQIVND (reference sequence). The V gene end was trimmed by 7 bases and the J gene end by 2 bases; junction bases not matched to a gene: 10. There are 16 residues in the CDR3. The CDR3 loop reads CASTIGLAVTYNEQFF. For the CDR3, the DNA is TGTGCCAGTACCATTGGACTAGCAGTTACCTACAATGAGCAGTTCTTC.

By share of the sample, this clonotype is medium-sized. This sequence joins TRBV5-1 and TRBJ1-5, with D uncertain. The CDR3 length is 13 residues. Germline V gives CDR1 SGHRS, CDR2 YFSETQ. Trimming left V 3 bases short and J 4 bases short, with 8 bases between. CDR3 nucleotide sequence: TGCGCCAGCAGCTCCGGGCCGAATCAGCCCCAGCATTTT. The encoded protein is CASSSGPNQPQHF.

This clonotype was seen ten or more times. The rearrangement joins TRBV10-3 to TRBJ2-1; 12 nucleotides agree with TRBD2. Trimming took 5 bases from V and 5 from J; bases not matched to a gene: 7. CDR1 is ENHRY, CDR2 SYGVKD, per germline. The CDR3 length is 16 residues. Written as DNA, the CDR3 is TGTGCCATCAGTTATGATGGACTAGCGGGAAACAATGAGCAGTTCTTC. Its protein is CAISYDGLAGNNEQFF.

In this sample, this clonotype turned up many times. The chain couples TRBV6-5 to TRBJ2-3; D may match TRBD1 or TRBD2 (6 bases each). The V gene's germline CDR1 is MNHEY and CDR2 SVGAGI. The germline V and J ends were trimmed by 4 bases and 1 base, with 12 bases remaining between them. The CDR3 sequence is 15 residues long. CDR3 nucleotide sequence: TGTGCCAGCAGTTGGGGGGCGTCACGCACAGATACGCAGTATTTT. Translation: CASSWGASRTDTQYF.

This clonotype occurred many times. V and J are TRBV3-1 and TRBJ2-7; D perhaps matches TRBD1 (6 bases). The CDR3 is 15 residues long. V was shortened by 1 base and J by 3 bases, with 13 bases between the two germline ends. The germline V gene has CDR1 LGHDT and CDR2 YNNKEL (reference sequence). DNA of the CDR3: TGTGCCAGCAGCCAAGTCCCGGGACAAAGCTACGAGCAGTACTTC. This gives the protein CASSQVPGQSYEQYF.

This clonotype was seen at least ten times. The V call is TRBV20-1, the J call TRBJ1-2, with D tentatively TRBD1 (6 bases). Trimming removed 1 base at V and 9 bases at J, with 21 bases between. This CDR3 spans 15 amino acids. The germline V gene encodes CDR1 DFQATT and CDR2 SNEGSKA (reference sequence). This CDR3 is CSARGIKTGPERYTF. The CDR3 coding sequence is TGCAGTGCTAGAGGGATAAAGACAGGCCCTGAGCGCTACACCTTC.

This clonotype was seen many times. This chain joins TRBV7-2 and TRBJ2-5; perhaps TRBD1 as D (5 bases). Trimming cost V 2 bases and J 5 bases, with 15 bases left between them. CDR1 is SGHTA, CDR2 FQGNSA, per germline. This CDR3 is 15 amino acids long. CDR3 residues: CASSLWAGSVETQYF. The DNA for the CDR3 is TGTGCCAGCAGCTTATGGGCAGGGTCGGTGGAGACCCAGTACTTC.

This clonotype turned up a few times. V gene TRBV28 combines with J gene TRBJ2-7; 9 nucleotides line up with TRBD1. The CDR3 totals 15 residues. Trimming at V came to 6 bases and at J to 2 bases, leaving 8 bases not matched to a gene. CDR1 MDHEN and CDR2 SYDVKM come from the germline V gene. The CDR3 coding sequence is TGTGCCAGCAGCCATTCCGGGACAGGGACCTACGAGCAGTACTTC. Amino acid sequence: CASSHSGTGTYEQYF.